The sequence of this TCR beta chain was determined in a study of blood T cell repertoires in COVID-19 (TCRdb year 2020). Background on the whole study: Samples covering the acute and convalescent phases of COVID-19 were provided by collaborators in the United States, Italy and Spain. The samples were drawn from the first 160 participants of the ongoing ImmuneRACE study and from under 1,500 subjects provided by 6 global collaborators. Deeply sampled blood TCRbeta repertoires from subjects exposed to, actively infected with, or recovered from COVID-19 were included in the dataset. A freely available public database, intended as a resource for researchers studying the immune response to SARS-CoV-2, is where the repertoires were released. The material from the prospective study consisted of cDNA or gDNA derived from T cells, B-cell-depleted T cells, or PBMCs. HLA class I and class II types, where available, came from metadata supplied by the sample provider rather than from assay-based typing. Nearly every sample came with metadata listing a de-identified subject ID, COVID-19 status, age in years and sex.

In regard to this clone: The specificity of this receptor is unknown. Base-call qualities are not available, and no considerably larger clone is one nucleotide away.

TCRbeta CDR3 regions were amplified from genomic DNA by means of the immunoSEQ Assay, a bias-controlled multiplex PCR. In the original analysis: Nucleated cell counts per sample were estimated from amplification of reference gene primers within the assay. To quantify the absolute abundance of each unique TCRbeta CDR3 rearrangement, sequence reads were collapsed and filtered. For each sample, productive Simpson clonality was calculated as the square root of Simpson's diversity index over productive rearrangements. TCRdb limited this immuneACCESS table to in-frame rearrangements with V and J called. A share of clones is missing; checked studies link under half to unresolved V genes, and the rest is unexplained. For V, J and clone size, that table is used; D and trimming come from the DNA. For this sample the table gives 100,000 or so clones, of which 88% were detected only once. The ten largest make up about 6.5% of the sample.

Collaborating institutions collected whole blood in K2EDTA tubes following their own protocols. For TCRbeta analysis, collaborators shipped samples as frozen whole blood, isolated PBMCs, or DNA extracted from either of those sample types. What the authors observed across the whole study: Clinical and demographic metadata were provided uncurated, with the amount varying by source and participant.

CDR1 and CDR2 were assigned from the germline V gene (reference sequence) as LNHDA and SQIVND. The CDR3 runs 14 residues from the cysteine to the phenylalanine. Only the CDR3 DNA stays, 42 bases, in frame from base 1. V loses 5 bases at its end and J loses 5 bases; junction bases beyond the gene matches: 3. The sequencing sample was made of peripheral blood. This receptor was obtained from a woman aged 55-75 years with acute or convalescent COVID-19. This receptor chain uses TRBV19 and TRBJ2-2, and 9 junctional nucleotides match TRBD1. The DNA is TGTGCCAGTAGTCCCGGGACAGGGACCGGGGAGCTGTTTTTT. This sequence encodes CASSPGTGTGELFF.